This T cell receptor beta chain was sequenced during a study of OX40 agonist ivuxolimab in advanced cancers. Study as a whole: Patients were given ivuxolimab, an antibody that agonizes OX40 (CD134). At under 85% male, the cohort had a mean age of around 56 years, ranging from about 20 to 79. General study findings and limits: CD8+ T cells showed, on average, more clonal expansion than CD4+ cells. Normalized T-cell clonal expansion was also low in a subset of nonresponders.

A word on this clone: The antigen is unknown.

Libraries were prepared by immunoSEQ multiplex PCR; TCRdb keeps only in-frame clonotypes and omits some of them. Of 9,500 to 12,000 clones in the sample, 70% to 90% were seen once. The sample consisted of CD4+ or CD8+ T cells sorted from blood, taken in a trial of the OX40 agonist ivuxolimab. This receptor was taken from an adult with an advanced solid tumor such as melanoma, head and neck, liver or kidney cancer.

CDR3 sequence reads: CASSADSPGALNQPQHF. The DNA for the CDR3 is TGTGCCAGCAGCGCAGACAGCCCAGGGGCCCTCAATCAGCCCCAGCATTTT. This sequence joins TRBV7-9 and TRBJ1-5; D is perhaps TRBD1 (6 bases). Between the trimmed V and J ends, which lost 5 bases and 3 bases, there was a span of 20 bases. CDR3 size: 17 residues. Germline V gene data show CDR1 as SEHNR and CDR2 as FQNEAQ (reference sequence).